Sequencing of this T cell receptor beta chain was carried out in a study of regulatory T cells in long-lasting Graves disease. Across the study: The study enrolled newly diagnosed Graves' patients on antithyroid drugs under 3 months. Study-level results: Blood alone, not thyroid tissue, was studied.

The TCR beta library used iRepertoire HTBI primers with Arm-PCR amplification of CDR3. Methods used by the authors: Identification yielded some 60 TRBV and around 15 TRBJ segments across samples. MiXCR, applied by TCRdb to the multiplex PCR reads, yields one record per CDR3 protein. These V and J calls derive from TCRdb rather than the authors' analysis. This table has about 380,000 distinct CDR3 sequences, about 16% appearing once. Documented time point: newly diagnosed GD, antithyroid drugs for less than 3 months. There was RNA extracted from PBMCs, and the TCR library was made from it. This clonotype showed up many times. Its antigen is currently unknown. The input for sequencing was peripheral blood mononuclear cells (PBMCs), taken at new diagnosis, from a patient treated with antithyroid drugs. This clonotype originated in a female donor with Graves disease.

The DNA for the CDR3 is TGTGCCAGCAGCAACCTGGACGAGAATGGCTACACCTTC. This codes for CASSNLDENGYTF. This chain links TRBV27 with TRBJ1-2; D uncertain. V was trimmed by 6 bases and J by 6 bases, leaving 14 bases between them. Germline values: CDR1 MNHEY, CDR2 SMNVEV (reference sequence). This CDR3 has 13 amino acids.